This T cell receptor (beta chain) was retrieved from a study of cytotoxic CD8 clonotypes in ibrutinib-treated CLL. Overall study: Of the patients, roughly 10 were relapsed/refractory, roughly 15 treatment-naive and 17 to 18 IGHV unmutated. Responses: roughly 25 partial, 2 complete; after median about 68 months, about 15 stayed remitted, some twelve progressed.

The table came from immunoSEQ multiplex PCR; TCRdb's copy has only in-frame clones and leaves some out. The data hold about 300,000 clones, with 65% to 85% observed a single time. Study findings and constraints: Baseline levels were approached again at progression, after clonality had risen at ibrutinib response.

Germline-derived CDR1 and CDR2 are ENHRY and SYGVKD. V dropped 0 bases and J dropped 1; count of bases not matched to a gene: 7. The CDR3 length is 18 residues. A remark on this clone: The antigen remains undetermined.

Sample: PBMCs, taken at disease progression, from a patient treated with ibrutinib. V is TRBV10-3 and J is TRBJ2-2, with 8 bases that match TRBD1. This sequence originates from a human donor with chronic lymphocytic leukemia. In DNA, the CDR3 is TGTGCCATCAGTGAGTCGAGGACAGGGATAATGAACACCGGGGAGCTGTTTTTT. Translation: CAISESRTGIMNTGELFF.